These 20 T cell receptor beta chains were all obtained from the same sample, sequenced in a study of cytomegalovirus exposure and HLA in healthy donors. PCR involved 60 Vbeta and 13 Jbeta primers. TCRdb's table, derived via immunoSEQ multiplex PCR, lists solely in-frame clones and lacks some. Of roughly 45,000 clones in the sample, around 60% were seen once. The source material was PBMCs. The receptors originated from a human donor in good health.

The chain uses TRBV28 and TRBJ1-4; D is perhaps TRBD1 (6 bases). The CDR3 totals 14 residues. Germline assignment: CDR1 MDHEN and CDR2 SYDVKM. The V and J ends lost 7 bases and 7 bases respectively, with 16 bases between them. In DNA, the CDR3 is TGTGCCAGCACCAGCCCCGACAGGTCTGAAAAACTGTTTTTT. Its protein product is CASTSPDRSEKLFF.

There are a few counts of this clone. This chain links TRBV14 with TRBJ1-5, with D unclear. V lost 0 bases and J 2 bases, leaving 8 bases between the germline ends. Germline V CDR1 and CDR2: SGHDN, FVKESK. This CDR3 comprises 15 residues. For the CDR3, the DNA is TGTGCCAGCAGCCAAGAAAGGCGGCGCAATCAGCCCCAGCATTTT. The encoded protein is CASSQERRRNQPQHF.

A few counts support this clone. The V and J genes are TRBV2 and TRBJ1-2; D is possibly TRBD1 (6 bases). Per germline, CDR1 SNHLY and CDR2 FYNNEI. The CDR3 contains 13 residues. Trimming took 10 bases from V and 2 from J, leaving 14 bases between them. CDR3 sequence: CATGGQTNYGYTF. CDR3 coding DNA: TGTGCCACCGGTGGACAGACCAACTATGGCTACACCTTC.

V is TRBV11-2 and J is TRBJ1-2; possibly TRBD1 for D (6 bases). Per the germline V gene, CDR1 is SGHAT and CDR2 is FQNNGV. V lost 3 bases to trimming and J lost 4 bases, with 15 bases between them. This CDR3 is built from 15 residues. The CDR3 coding sequence is TGTGCCAGCAGCTTCGGACAGAACCCCTCCTATGGCTACACCTTC. Translated: CASSFGQNPSYGYTF.

This sequence joins TRBV6-5 and TRBJ2-5, with 10 bases identical to TRBD1. The V gene's germline CDR1 is MNHEY and CDR2 SVGAGI. The trim removed 3 bases at V and 5 bases at J, leaving 6 bases unmatched. This CDR3 is 15 amino acids long. The CDR3 bases are TGTGCCAGCAGTTATTCGGGACAGGGGTATGAGACCCAGTACTTC. It translates to CASSYSGQGYETQYF.

This chain joins TRBV6-5 and TRBJ1-5; D unclear. CDR3 size: 15 residues. In germline, CDR1 is MNHEY, CDR2 SVGAGI. Deletions cut 2 bases from V and 6 bases from J, with 14 bases between. CDR3 DNA: TGTGCCAGCAGTTACAAACGGGTTTCCGGTCAGCCCCAGCATTTT. Its translation is CASSYKRVSGQPQHF.

This clone was counted a few times. J is TRBJ1-2 and V is TRBV2; D uncertain. CDR1 is SNHLY and CDR2 is FYNNEI in the germline V gene. The V and J ends lost 6 bases and 0 bases respectively, with 5 bases between them. The CDR3 contains 12 residues. In DNA, the CDR3 is TGTGCCAGCAGCGGAGCTAACTATGGCTACACCTTC. Its translation: CASSGANYGYTF.

V usage is TRBV11-2 and J usage is TRBJ2-7; 8 bases align to TRBD1. Germline-derived CDR1 and CDR2 are SGHAT and FQNNGV. This CDR3 contains 15 residues. V lost 5 bases, J lost 5 bases, and 11 bases stayed unmatched. The chain's CDR3 is CASSSRDRGVHEQYF. The DNA for the CDR3 is TGTGCCAGCAGCAGTAGAGACAGGGGAGTTCACGAGCAGTACTTC.

V and J are TRBV4-1 and TRBJ2-7, with 7 bases that match TRBD1. The germline gives CDR1 MGHRA, CDR2 YSYEKL. CDR3 length: 15 amino acids. The V segment lost 3 bases and the J segment 2 bases; nucleotides outside the gene matches: 7. CDR3 sequence: CASSQARQGPYEQYF. The DNA for the CDR3 is TGCGCCAGCAGCCAGGCCAGACAGGGCCCCTACGAGCAGTACTTC.

The rearrangement uses TRBV5-1 and TRBJ2-5, with 9 nucleotides matching TRBD1. The CDR3 runs to 16 residues. J gave up 0 bases and V 4 bases, and 7 bases lay outside the gene matches. Germline V gives CDR1 SGHRS, CDR2 YFSETQ. CDR3 protein: CASSQRTGVHQETQYF. CDR3 nucleotide sequence: TGCGCCAGCAGCCAAAGGACAGGGGTCCACCAAGAGACCCAGTACTTC.

J is TRBJ2-3 and V is TRBV5-6; 9 bases align to TRBD2. The V gene's germline CDR1 is SGHDT and CDR2 YYEEEE. The CDR3 runs to 16 residues. V lost 7 bases to trimming and J lost 1 base; unmatched junction nucleotides: 10. The CDR3 DNA follows: TGTGCCAGCTATAAAAAGCGACTAGCGGGCACAGATACGCAGTATTTT. Its translation: CASYKKRLAGTDTQYF. Using reference TRBV5-6 and TRBJ2-3 for the parts outside the CDR3, the full variable domain is DAGVTQSPTHLIKTRGQQVTLRCSPKSGHDTVSWYQQALGQGPQFIFQYYEEEERQRGNFPDRFSGHQFPNYSSELNVNALLLGDSALYLCASYKKRLAGTDTQYFGPGTRLTVL.

V usage is TRBV11-2 and J usage is TRBJ2-3; perhaps TRBD2 as D (6 bases). This CDR3 region has 14 residues. Germline CDR1 SGHAT, CDR2 FQNNGV. Trimming removed 5 bases from V and 4 bases from J, with 13 bases in between. CDR3 sequence (DNA): TGTGCCAGCAGCGCGGGGACCCGGGCAGATACGCAGTATTTT. Protein sequence: CASSAGTRADTQYF.

The chain recombines TRBV7-8 with TRBJ1-5; 9 bases are shared with TRBD1. There are 16 residues in the CDR3. Germline lookup yields CDR1 SGHVS and CDR2 FQNEAQ. Trimming removed 1 base from V and 5 bases from J; junction bases left unmatched: 6. CDR3 DNA: TGTGCCAGCAGCTTAGTTACAGGGGGCAGGGATCAGCCCCAGCATTTT. Protein sequence: CASSLVTGGRDQPQHF.

The chain links TRBV7-6 to TRBJ2-5; perhaps TRBD2 as D (6 bases). Germline loops: CDR1 SGHVS, CDR2 FNYEAQ. With 6 bases removed from V and 5 bases from J, the gap between germline ends came to 13 bases. The CDR3 sequence is 13 residues long. The CDR3 sequence is CASSSLASETQYF. CDR3 bases: TGTGCCAGCAGTTCACTAGCTTCTGAGACCCAGTACTTC.

The chain employs TRBV6-5 and TRBJ2-7; possibly TRBD1 for D (6 bases). The V gene's germline CDR1 is MNHEY and CDR2 SVGAGI. The CDR3 has 14 residues. V shed 4 bases and J shed 2 bases, with 12 bases lying between them. CDR3 nucleotide sequence: TGTGCCAGCAGTTTGGGGGACACTACCTACGAGCAGTACTTC. It is translated as CASSLGDTTYEQYF.

The chain uses TRBV6-5 and TRBJ2-1, with D maybe TRBD2 (5 bases). The germline V gene has CDR1 MNHEY and CDR2 SVGAGI. CDR3 length: 14 residues. Trimming pared 0 bases from V and 4 bases from J, leaving 7 bases between. The CDR3 nucleotides are TGTGCCAGCAGTTACTCGGGAGTATACAATGAGCAGTTCTTC. It specifies CASSYSGVYNEQFF.

V usage is TRBV6-4 and J usage is TRBJ1-6; 9 bases agree with TRBD1. The V segment lost 5 bases and the J segment 7 bases; nucleotides outside the gene matches: 6. The CDR3 spans 15 residues. The germline V gene encodes CDR1 MRHNA and CDR2 SNTAGT. CDR3 amino acids: CASSTGQGRNSPLHF. CDR3 sequence (DNA): TGTGCCAGCAGTACCGGACAGGGGAGGAATTCACCCCTCCACTTT.

This chain connects TRBV9 to TRBJ2-2; TRBD2 matches 13 bases. V shed 4 bases, J shed 2 bases, and the junction held 5 bases outside the gene matches. CDR1 is SGDLS, CDR2 YYNGEE, per germline. This CDR3 region has 17 residues. As DNA, the CDR3 is TGTGCCAGCAGCCCGAGGACTAGCGGGGGCAACACCGGGGAGCTGTTTTTT. It specifies CASSPRTSGGNTGELFF. Based on the CDR3 plus reference TRBV9 and TRBJ2-2, the full variable domain is DSGVTQTPKHLITATGQRVTLRCSPRSGDLSVYWYQQSLDQGLQFLIQYYNGEERAKGNILERFSAQQFPDLHSELNLSSLELGDSALYFCASSPRTSGGNTGELFFGEGSRLTVL.

This clone was counted only a few times. The chain recombines TRBV2 with TRBJ1-3, with a tentative D call TRBD1 (5 bases). V gave up 4 bases and J gave up 0 bases, with 19 bases separating them. The CDR3 has 18 residues. CDR1 and CDR2 (germline): SNHLY, FYNNEI. The CDR3 sequence: CASSGGEGRRDSGNTIYF. The CDR3 nucleotides read TGTGCCAGCAGTGGGGGGGAGGGAAGGAGGGACTCTGGAAACACCATATATTTT. The full variable domain, its missing parts supplied by reference TRBV2 and TRBJ1-3, is EPEVTQTPSHQVTQMGQEVILRCVPISNHLYFYWYRQILGQKVEFLVSFYNNEISEKSEIFDDQFSVERPDGSNFTLKIRSTKLEDSAMYFCASSGGEGRRDSGNTIYFGEGSWLTVV.

The V gene is TRBV15, the J gene TRBJ1-2, with D tentatively TRBD1 (6 bases). Trimming removed 5 bases from V and 3 bases from J, with 13 bases in between. CDR3 length: 14 residues. CDR1 is LNHNV, CDR2 YYDKDF, per germline (reference sequence). This CDR3 reads CATSLRQVHYGYTF. The DNA of the CDR3 is TGTGCCACCAGCTTACGACAGGTTCACTATGGCTACACCTTC.